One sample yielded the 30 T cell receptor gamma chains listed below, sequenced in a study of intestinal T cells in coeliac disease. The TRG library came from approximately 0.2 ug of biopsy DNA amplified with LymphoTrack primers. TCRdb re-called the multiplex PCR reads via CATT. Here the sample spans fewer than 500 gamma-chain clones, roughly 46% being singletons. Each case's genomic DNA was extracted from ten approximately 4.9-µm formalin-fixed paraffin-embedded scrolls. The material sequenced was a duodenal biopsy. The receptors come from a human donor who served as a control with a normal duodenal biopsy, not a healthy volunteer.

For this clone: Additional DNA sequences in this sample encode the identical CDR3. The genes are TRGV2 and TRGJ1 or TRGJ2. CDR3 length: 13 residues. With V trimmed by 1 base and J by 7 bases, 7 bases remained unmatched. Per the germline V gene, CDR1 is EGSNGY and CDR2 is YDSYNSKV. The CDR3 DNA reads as TGTGCCACCTGGGACGGCAGTAGCTATAAGAAACTCTTT. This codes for CATWDGSSYKKLF.

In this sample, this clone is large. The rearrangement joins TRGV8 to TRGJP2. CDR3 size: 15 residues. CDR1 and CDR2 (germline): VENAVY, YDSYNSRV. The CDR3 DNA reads TGTGCACCTGGGATAGTTAGTAGTAGTGATTGGATCAAGACGTTT. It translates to CAPGIVSSSDWIKTF.

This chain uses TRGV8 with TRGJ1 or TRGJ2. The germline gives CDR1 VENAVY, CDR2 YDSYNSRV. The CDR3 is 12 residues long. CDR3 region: CAPGDRHYKKLF. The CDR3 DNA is TGTGCACCTGGGGATAGGCATTATAAGAAACTCTTT.

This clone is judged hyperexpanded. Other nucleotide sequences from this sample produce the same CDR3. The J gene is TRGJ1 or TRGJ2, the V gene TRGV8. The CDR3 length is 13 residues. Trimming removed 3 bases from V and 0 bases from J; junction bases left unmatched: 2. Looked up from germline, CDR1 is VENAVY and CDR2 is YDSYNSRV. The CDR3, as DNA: TGTGCCACCTGGGATGTGAATTATTATAAGAAACTCTTT. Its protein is CATWDVNYYKKLF.

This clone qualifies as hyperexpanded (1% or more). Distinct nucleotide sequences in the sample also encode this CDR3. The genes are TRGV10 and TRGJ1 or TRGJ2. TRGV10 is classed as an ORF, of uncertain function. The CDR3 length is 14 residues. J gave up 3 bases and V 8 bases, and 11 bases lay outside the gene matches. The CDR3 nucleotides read TGTGCTGCGTGGGGTACCCGGGGTTATTATAAGAAACTCTTT. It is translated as CAAWGTRGYYKKLF.

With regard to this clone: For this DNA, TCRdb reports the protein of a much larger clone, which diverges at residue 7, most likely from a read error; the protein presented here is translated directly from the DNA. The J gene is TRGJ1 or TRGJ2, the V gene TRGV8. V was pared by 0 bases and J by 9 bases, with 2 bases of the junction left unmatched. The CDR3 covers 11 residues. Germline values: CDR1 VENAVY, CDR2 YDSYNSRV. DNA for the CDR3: TGTGCCACCTGGGATAGGCCTAAGAAACTCTTT. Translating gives CATWDRPKKLF.

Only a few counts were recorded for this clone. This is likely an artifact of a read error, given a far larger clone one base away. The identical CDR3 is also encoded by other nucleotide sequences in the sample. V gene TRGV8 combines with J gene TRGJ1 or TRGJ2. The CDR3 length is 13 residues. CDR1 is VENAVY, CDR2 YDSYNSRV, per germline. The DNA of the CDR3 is TGTGCCACCTGGGATGTGAATTATTACAAGAAACTCTTT. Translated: CATWDVNYYKKLF.

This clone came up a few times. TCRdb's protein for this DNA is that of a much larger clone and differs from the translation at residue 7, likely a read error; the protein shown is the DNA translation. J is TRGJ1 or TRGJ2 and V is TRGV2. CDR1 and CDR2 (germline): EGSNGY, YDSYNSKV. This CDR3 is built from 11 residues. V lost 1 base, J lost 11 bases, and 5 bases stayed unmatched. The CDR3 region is CATWDGHEKLF. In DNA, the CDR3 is TGTGCCACCTGGGACGGACATGAGAAACTCTTT.

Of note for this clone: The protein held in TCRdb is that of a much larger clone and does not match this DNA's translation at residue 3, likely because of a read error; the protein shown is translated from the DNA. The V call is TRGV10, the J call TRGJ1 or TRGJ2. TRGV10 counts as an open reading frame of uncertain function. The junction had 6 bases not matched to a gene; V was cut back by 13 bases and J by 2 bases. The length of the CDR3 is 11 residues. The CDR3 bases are TGTGCTGTACGCTATTATTATAAGAAACTCTTT. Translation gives CAVRYYYKKLF.

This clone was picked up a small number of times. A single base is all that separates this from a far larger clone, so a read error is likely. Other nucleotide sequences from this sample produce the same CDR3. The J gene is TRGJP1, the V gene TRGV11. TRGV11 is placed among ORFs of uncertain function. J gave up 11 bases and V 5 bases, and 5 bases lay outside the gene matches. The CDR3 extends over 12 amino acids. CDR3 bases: TGTGCCTGCTGGATTAACGGCTGGTTCAAGATATTT. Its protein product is CACWINGWFKIF.

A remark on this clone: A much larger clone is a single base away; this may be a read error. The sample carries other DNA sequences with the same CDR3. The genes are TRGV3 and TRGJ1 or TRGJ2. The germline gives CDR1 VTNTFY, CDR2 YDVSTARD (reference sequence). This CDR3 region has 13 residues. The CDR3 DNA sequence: TGTGCCACCTGGGACAGGGGTTATTATAAGAAGCTCTTT. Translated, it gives CATWDRGYYKKLF.

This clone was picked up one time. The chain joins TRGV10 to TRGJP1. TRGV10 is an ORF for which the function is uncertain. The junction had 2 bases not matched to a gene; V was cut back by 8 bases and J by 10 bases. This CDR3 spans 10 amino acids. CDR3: CAAWDWFKIF. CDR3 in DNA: TGTGCTGCGTGGGATTGGTTCAAGATATTT.

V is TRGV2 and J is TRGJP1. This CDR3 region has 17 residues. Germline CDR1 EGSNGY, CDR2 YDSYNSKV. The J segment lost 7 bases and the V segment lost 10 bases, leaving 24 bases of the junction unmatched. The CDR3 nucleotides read TGTGCCACTGGGACAGCCGAGGTCGTGGCACTTGGTTGGTTCAAGATATTT. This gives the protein CATGTAEVVALGWFKIF.

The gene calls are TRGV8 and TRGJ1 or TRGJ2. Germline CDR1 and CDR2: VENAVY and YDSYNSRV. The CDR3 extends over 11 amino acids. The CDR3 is CALGGDLEKLF. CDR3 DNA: TGTGCACTGGGGGGGGATTTAGAGAAACTCTTT.

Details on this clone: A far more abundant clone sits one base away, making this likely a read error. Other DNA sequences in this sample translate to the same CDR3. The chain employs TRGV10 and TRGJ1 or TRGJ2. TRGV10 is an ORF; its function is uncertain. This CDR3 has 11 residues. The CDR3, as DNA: TGTGCTGCACGCTATTATTATAAGAAGCTCTTT. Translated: CAARYYYKKLF.

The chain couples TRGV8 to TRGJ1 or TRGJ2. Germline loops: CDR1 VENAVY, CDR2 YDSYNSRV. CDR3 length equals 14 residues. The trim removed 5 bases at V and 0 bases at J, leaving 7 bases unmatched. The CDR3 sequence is CATWALPNYYKKLF. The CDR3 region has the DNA TGTGCCACCTGGGCCCTACCGAATTATTATAAGAAACTCTTT.

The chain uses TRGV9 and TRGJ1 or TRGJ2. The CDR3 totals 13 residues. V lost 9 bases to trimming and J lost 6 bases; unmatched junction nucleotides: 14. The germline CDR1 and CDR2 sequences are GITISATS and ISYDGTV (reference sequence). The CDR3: CALVGGAGYKKLF. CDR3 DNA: TGTGCCTTGGTGGGAGGTGCAGGTTATAAGAAACTCTTT.

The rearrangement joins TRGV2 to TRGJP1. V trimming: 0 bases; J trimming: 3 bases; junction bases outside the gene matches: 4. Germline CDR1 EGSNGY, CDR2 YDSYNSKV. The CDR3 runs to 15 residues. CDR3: CATWDGRPTGWFKIF. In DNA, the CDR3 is TGTGCCACCTGGGACGGGCGACCCACTGGTTGGTTCAAGATATTT.

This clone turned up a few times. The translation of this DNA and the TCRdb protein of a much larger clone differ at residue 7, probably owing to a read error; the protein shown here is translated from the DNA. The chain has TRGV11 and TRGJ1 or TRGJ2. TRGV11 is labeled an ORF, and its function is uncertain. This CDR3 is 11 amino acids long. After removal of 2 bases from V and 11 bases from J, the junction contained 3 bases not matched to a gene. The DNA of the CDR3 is TGTGCCTGCTGGATTAGGCGCGAGAAACTCTTT. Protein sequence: CACWIRREKLF.

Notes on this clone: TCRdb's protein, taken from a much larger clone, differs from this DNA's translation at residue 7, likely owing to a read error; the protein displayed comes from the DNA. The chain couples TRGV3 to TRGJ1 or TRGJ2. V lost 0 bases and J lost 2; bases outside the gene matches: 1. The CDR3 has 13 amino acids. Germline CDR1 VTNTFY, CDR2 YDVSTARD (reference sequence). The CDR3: CATWDRYYYKKLF. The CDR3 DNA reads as TGTGCCACCTGGGACAGGTATTATTATAAGAAACTCTTT.

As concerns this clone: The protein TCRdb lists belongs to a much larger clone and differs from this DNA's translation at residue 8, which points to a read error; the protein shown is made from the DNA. The CDR3 nucleotides read TGTGCTGCGTGGGCCCGAAGGGGGAAGAAACTCTTT. Its translation is CAAWARRGKKLF. This chain links TRGV10 with TRGJ1 or TRGJ2. TRGV10 is identified as an open reading frame with a role that is uncertain. CDR3 length equals 12 residues. V was pared by 8 bases and J by 10 bases, with 12 bases of the junction left unmatched.

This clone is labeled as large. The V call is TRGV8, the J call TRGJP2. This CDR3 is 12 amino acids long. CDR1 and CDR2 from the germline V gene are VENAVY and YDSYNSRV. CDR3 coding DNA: TGTGCGCCGGGGAGTAGTGATTGGATCAAGACGTTT. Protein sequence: CAPGSSDWIKTF.

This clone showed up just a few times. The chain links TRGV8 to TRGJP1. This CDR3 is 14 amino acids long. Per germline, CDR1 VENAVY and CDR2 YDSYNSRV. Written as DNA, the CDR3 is TGTGCACCTGGGATCCATACCACTGGTTGGTTCAAGATATTT. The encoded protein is CAPGIHTTGWFKIF.

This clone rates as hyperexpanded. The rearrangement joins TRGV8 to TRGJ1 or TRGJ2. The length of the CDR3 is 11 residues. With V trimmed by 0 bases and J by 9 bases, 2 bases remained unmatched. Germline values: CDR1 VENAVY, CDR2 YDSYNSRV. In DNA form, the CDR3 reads TGTGCCACCTGGGATAGGTCTAAGAAACTCTTT. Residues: CATWDRSKKLF.

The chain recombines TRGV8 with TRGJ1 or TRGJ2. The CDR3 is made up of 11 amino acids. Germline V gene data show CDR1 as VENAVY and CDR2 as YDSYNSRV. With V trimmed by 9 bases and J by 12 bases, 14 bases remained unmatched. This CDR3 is CATINTGGKLF. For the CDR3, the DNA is TGTGCCACCATCAATACTGGGGGGAAACTCTTT.

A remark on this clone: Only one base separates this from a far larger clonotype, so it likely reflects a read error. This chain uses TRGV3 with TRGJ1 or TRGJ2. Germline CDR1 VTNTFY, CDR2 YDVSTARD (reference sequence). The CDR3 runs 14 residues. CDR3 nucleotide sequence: TGCGCCACCTGGGACAGCCCAAATTATTATAAGAAACTCTTT. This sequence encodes CATWDSPNYYKKLF.

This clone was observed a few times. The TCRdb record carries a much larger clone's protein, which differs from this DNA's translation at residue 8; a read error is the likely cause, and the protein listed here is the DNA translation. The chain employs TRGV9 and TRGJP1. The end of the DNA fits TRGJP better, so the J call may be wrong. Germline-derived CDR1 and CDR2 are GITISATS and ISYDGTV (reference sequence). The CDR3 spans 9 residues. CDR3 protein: CAQRWFKVF. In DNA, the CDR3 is TGTGCCCAACGTTGGTTCAAGGTATTT.

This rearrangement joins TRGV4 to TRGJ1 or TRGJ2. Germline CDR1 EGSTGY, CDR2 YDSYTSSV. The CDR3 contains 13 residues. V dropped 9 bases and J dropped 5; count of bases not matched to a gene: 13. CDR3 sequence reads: CATDGRYHYKKLF. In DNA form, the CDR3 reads TGTGCCACCGATGGTCGCTACCATTATAAGAAACTCTTT.

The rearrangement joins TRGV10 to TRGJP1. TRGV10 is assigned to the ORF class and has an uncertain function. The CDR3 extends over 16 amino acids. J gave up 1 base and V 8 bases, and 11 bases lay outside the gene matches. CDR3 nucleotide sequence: TGTGCTGCGTGGGATATTTTTTGTACCACTGGTTGGTTCAAGATATTT. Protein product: CAAWDIFCTTGWFKIF.

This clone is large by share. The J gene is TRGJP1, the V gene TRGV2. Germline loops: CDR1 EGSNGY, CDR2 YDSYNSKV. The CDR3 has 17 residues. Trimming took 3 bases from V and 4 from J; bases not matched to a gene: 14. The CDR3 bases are TGTGCCACCTGGGACAGCCGAGGCGTTGGCACTGGTTGGTTCAAGATATTT. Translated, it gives CATWDSRGVGTGWFKIF.